This T cell receptor (beta chain) was sequenced in a study of T cell responses to AZD1222 COVID-19 vaccine. Measured with immunoSEQ multiplex PCR; TCRdb has only the in-frame clones, and not every one. The data hold roughly 100,000 clones, with about 88% observed a single time. In the case of this clone: Its specificity is unknown.

Points from the study as a whole: Seropositivity was recorded at baseline in only 6 or 7 AZD1222 recipients. Two doses of AZD1222 preceded a rise in Spike-specific TCR breadth and depth. Close to half of spike-specific TCRs reportedly recognize unmutated variant regions.

The receptor was derived from an adult in good health. Source: peripheral blood, taken on day 0 of AZD1222 vaccination.

The CDR3 sequence: CASRGPPYTEAFF. Written as DNA, the CDR3 is TGTGCCAGCAGGGGGCCCCCCTACACTGAAGCTTTCTTT. This chain connects TRBV28 to TRBJ1-1; tentatively, D is TRBD1 (5 bases). Trimming cost V 6 bases and J 3 bases, with 11 bases left between them. This CDR3 comprises 13 residues. Germline V gene data show CDR1 as MDHEN and CDR2 as SYDVKM.